This T cell receptor (beta chain) appears in the sequencing data of a study of beta chain features in type 1 diabetes. Study-level points and caveats: The study found fewer insertions and more deletions at VDJ junctions in type 1 diabetes patients. With patients and controls alike, PCR might favor shorter templates to an equal degree. For Type 1 diabetes patients, all four CD4+ subsets carried TCRB CDR3s that were moderately but significantly shorter.

This CDR3 is 15 amino acids long. Germline V gives CDR1 LNHNV, CDR2 YYDKDF (reference sequence). Trimming removed 1 base at V and 10 bases at J, with 16 bases between. Expressed TCRB transcripts were sequenced because the entire RNA isolate underwent reverse transcription. Sequencing used immunoSEQ multiplex PCR; TCRdb keeps in-frame clones, though not all of them. The data hold a few hundred thousand clones, with 20% observed a single time. The sample holds a few counts of this clone. The antigen is not known. This TCR derives from a woman in her 40s with type 1 diabetes. Sequencing was carried out using naive CD4+ T cells from blood. The chain joins TRBV15 to TRBJ2-2, with D possibly matching TRBD1 (5 bases). This CDR3 reads CATSRGAGMNKELFF. In DNA, the CDR3 is TGTGCCACCAGCAGAGGGGCAGGGATGAACAAGGAGCTGTTTTTT.